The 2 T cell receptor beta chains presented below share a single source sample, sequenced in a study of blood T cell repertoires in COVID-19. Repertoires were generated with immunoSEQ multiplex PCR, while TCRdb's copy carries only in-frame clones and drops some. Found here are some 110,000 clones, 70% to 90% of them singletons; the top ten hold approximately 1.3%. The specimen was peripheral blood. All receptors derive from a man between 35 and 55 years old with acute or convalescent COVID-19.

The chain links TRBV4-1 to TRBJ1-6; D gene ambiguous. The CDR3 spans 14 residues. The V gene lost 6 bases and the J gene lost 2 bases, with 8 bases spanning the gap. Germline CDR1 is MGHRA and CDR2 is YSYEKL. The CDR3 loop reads CASSEVPYNSPLHF. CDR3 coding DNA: TGCGCCAGCAGTGAGGTCCCCTATAATTCACCCCTCCACTTT.

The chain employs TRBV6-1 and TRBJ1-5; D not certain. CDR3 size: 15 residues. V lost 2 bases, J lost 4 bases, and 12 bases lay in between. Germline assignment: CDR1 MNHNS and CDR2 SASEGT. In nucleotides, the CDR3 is TGTGCCAGCAGTGAAAAAAGAGGGAGGAATCAGCCCCAGCATTTT. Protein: CASSEKRGRNQPQHF.